A selection of T cell receptor beta chains follows, all from one sample in a study of cytomegalovirus exposure and HLA in healthy donors. The method was immunoSEQ multiplex PCR; TCRdb's version includes in-frame clones alone and lacks a portion of them. Among about 140,000 clones listed, roughly three quarters were seen once. The sequenced sample was PBMCs. The receptors here all came from a man aged 18 to 35 in good health and CMV-seronegative. Both conserved end residues are part of each CDR3. The D gene is left open where the match is weak. Size values are once, few and many counts, or a class for expanded clones, and some rows have none.

V: TRBV30
D: .
J: TRBJ2-1
size: .
DNA: TGTGCCTGGAGTTTGATGGGCAGCTCCTACAATGAGCAGTTCTTC
CDR3: CAWSLMGSSYNEQFF

V: TRBV25-1
D: .
J: TRBJ2-1
size: .
DNA: TGTGCCAGCAGTGAATATTTCCAGGGCACTAATGAGCAGTTCTTC
CDR3: CASSEYFQGTNEQFF

V: TRBV15
D: TRBD1
J: TRBJ2-6
size: .
DNA: TGTGCCACCAGCAGAGATCAGGGGGCGTACGGGGCCAACGTCCTGACTTTC
CDR3: CATSRDQGAYGANVLTF

V: TRBV29-1
D: TRBD1
J: TRBJ2-7
size: .
DNA: TGCAGCATCAGACAGGGTTCCTACGAGCAGTACTTC
CDR3: CSIRQGSYEQYF

V: TRBV19
D: TRBD1
J: TRBJ2-7
size: .
DNA: TGTGCCAGTAGTATGACAGGGGGTCTCCTCTACGAGCAGTACTTC
CDR3: CASSMTGGLLYEQYF

V: TRBV10-3
D: .
J: TRBJ1-5
size: .
DNA: TGTGCCATCGCCCAGGCTAGCAATCAGCCCCAGCATTTT
CDR3: CAIAQASNQPQHF

V: TRBV30
D: TRBD1
J: TRBJ2-4
size: .
DNA: TGTGCCTGGACAGGGGGCGCGGTGGACATTCAGTACTTC
CDR3: CAWTGGAVDIQYF

V: TRBV7-2
D: .
J: TRBJ1-2
size: .
DNA: TGTGCCAGCAGCTCCGCCCTACGAGGAGGGAATGGCTACACCTTC
CDR3: CASSSALRGGNGYTF

V: TRBV6-1
D: TRBD1
J: TRBJ1-6
size: .
DNA: TGTGCCAGCAGACCGCCGCCAGGGGGAAATTCACCCCTCCACTTT
CDR3: CASRPPPGGNSPLHF

V: TRBV5-4
D: TRBD1
J: TRBJ1-1
size: .
DNA: TGTGCCAGCAGCATGGGACAGGGGGCGCGGACGGACACTGAAGCTTTCTTT
CDR3: CASSMGQGARTDTEAFF

V: TRBV2
D: TRBD1
J: TRBJ2-2
size: .
DNA: TGTGCCAGCAGTCGACAGGGGCAAACCGGGGAGCTGTTTTTT
CDR3: CASSRQGQTGELFF

V: TRBV6-1
D: .
J: TRBJ2-7
size: .
DNA: TGTGCCAGCAGTGGCCCAGTTGGGCTTATGGGCTCTTACGAGCAGTACTTC
CDR3: CASSGPVGLMGSYEQYF

V: TRBV6-5
D: .
J: TRBJ1-2
size: .
DNA: TGTGCCAGCAGTTATGGCCTTAACTATGGCTACACCTTC
CDR3: CASSYGLNYGYTF

V: TRBV6-1
D: .
J: TRBJ1-1
size: .
DNA: TGTGCCAGCAGGGAAGACAGGCTACGGTTTAGGGCTTTGGGTAAGAACACTGAAGCTTTCTTT
CDR3: CASREDRLRFRALGKNTEAFF

V: TRBV19
D: TRBD1
J: TRBJ1-2
size: .
DNA: TGTGCCAGTAGTATAGACCCCAGGGGGCCGATCTATGGCTACACCTTC
CDR3: CASSIDPRGPIYGYTF

V: TRBV19
D: .
J: TRBJ2-7
size: .
DNA: TGTGCCAGTAGTATAGGTGGGGGGACAGCCTACGAGCAGTACTTC
CDR3: CASSIGGGTAYEQYF

V: TRBV6-6
D: .
J: TRBJ1-5
size: .
DNA: TGTGCCAGCAGTTACCCACAGATAAACAATCAGCCCCAGCATTTT
CDR3: CASSYPQINNQPQHF

V: TRBV4-1
D: TRBD1
J: TRBJ1-2
size: .
DNA: TGCGCCAGCAGCCAAACAGGGGGCCCTAATTACTATGGCTACACCTTC
CDR3: CASSQTGGPNYYGYTF

V: TRBV5-4
D: .
J: TRBJ2-3
size: .
DNA: TGTGCCAGCAGCTTTCCTGACACCACAGATACGCAGTATTTT
CDR3: CASSFPDTTDTQYF

V: TRBV7-6
D: .
J: TRBJ1-2
size: .
DNA: TGTGCCAGCAGCTTGGGGCGGGGATCTAGGGATGGCTACACCTTC
CDR3: CASSLGRGSRDGYTF

V: TRBV27
D: TRBD2
J: TRBJ2-1
size: .
DNA: TGTGCCAGCAGTTTCGGGAGGGAGTGTGAGCAGTTCTTC
CDR3: CASSFGRECEQFF

V: TRBV7-8
D: .
J: TRBJ1-1
size: .
DNA: TGTGCCAGCAGCCCCGGGGCAGGGGATCCCAACACTGAAGCTTTCTTT
CDR3: CASSPGAGDPNTEAFF

V: TRBV5-8
D: .
J: TRBJ1-1
size: .
DNA: TGTGCCAGCAGCTTGCCGGCCCCGGGAACTGAAGCTTTCTTT
CDR3: CASSLPAPGTEAFF

V: TRBV6-1
D: TRBD2
J: TRBJ2-3
size: .
DNA: TGTGCCAGCAGTGAAGCGGTGATAGCGGGGGATACGCAGTATTTT
CDR3: CASSEAVIAGDTQYF

V: TRBV7-7
D: TRBD1
J: TRBJ2-2
size: .
DNA: TGTGCTAGCAGCTTAGGCTCAGGGGGAACCGGGGAGCTGTTTTTT
CDR3: CASSLGSGGTGELFF

V: TRBV6-1
D: .
J: TRBJ2-5
size: few
DNA: TGTGCCAGCTGTATGCGCGGTCTTGAACAAGAGACCCAGTACTTC
CDR3: CASCMRGLEQETQYF

V: TRBV4-3
D: .
J: TRBJ2-6
size: many
DNA: TGCGCCAGCAGCCGGAGGGGCCAGGGCTCTGGGGCCAACGTCCTGACTTTC
CDR3: CASSRRGQGSGANVLTF

V: TRBV11-2
D: TRBD1
J: TRBJ2-7
size: .
DNA: TGTGCCAGCAGCTCCCTGTCGACAGGGGAGGCCGAGCAGTACTTC
CDR3: CASSSLSTGEAEQYF

V: TRBV6-1
D: TRBD2
J: TRBJ2-6
size: .
DNA: TGTGCCAGCAGTGTTAGGCTAGCGGGATCCTCTGGGGCCAACGTCCTGACTTTC
CDR3: CASSVRLAGSSGANVLTF

V: TRBV7-2
D: .
J: TRBJ1-4
size: once
DNA: TGTGCCAGCAGCCTCAGGGGTGCCCTTAATGAAAAACTGTTTTTT
CDR3: CASSLRGALNEKLFF

V: TRBV5-1
D: TRBD1
J: TRBJ1-5
size: .
DNA: TGCGCCAGCAGCTCAACCGGACAGGGTCATCAGCCCCAGCATTTT
CDR3: CASSSTGQGHQPQHF

V: TRBV7-2
D: .
J: TRBJ1-3
size: .
DNA: TGTGCCAGCAGCTTAAATACTGGAAACACCATATATTTT
CDR3: CASSLNTGNTIYF

V: TRBV18
D: TRBD2
J: TRBJ2-1
size: .
DNA: TGTGCCAGCTCACCCTTTAGCGGGGGGGGCTACAATGAGCAGTTCTTC
CDR3: CASSPFSGGGYNEQFF

V: TRBV20-1
D: TRBD1
J: TRBJ2-7
size: .
DNA: TGCAGTGCTAGTCAGGCGGACAGGGTAGAATTC
CDR3: CSASQADRVEF

V: TRBV18
D: .
J: TRBJ1-4
size: .
DNA: TGTGCCAGCTCACCTCTACAACTATCCGCAACTAATGAAAAACTGTTTTTT
CDR3: CASSPLQLSATNEKLFF

V: TRBV2
D: .
J: TRBJ1-5
size: .
DNA: TGTGCCAGCAGTTCAAGGGGTGACTGGACAGATTATCAGCCCCAGCATTTT
CDR3: CASSSRGDWTDYQPQHF

V: TRBV10-1
D: TRBD1
J: TRBJ1-1
size: .
DNA: TGCGCCATCTCCACCGGCGAGGGGGCGAAGGGCCGATACTCGGGCACTGAAGCTTTCTTT
CDR3: CAISTGEGAKGRYSGTEAFF

V: TRBV7-2
D: .
J: TRBJ1-2
size: .
DNA: TGTGCCAGCAGCTTAAGGGAGGCCTATGGCTACACCTTC
CDR3: CASSLREAYGYTF

V: TRBV5-4
D: .
J: TRBJ2-3
size: .
DNA: TGTGCCAGCAGCTTAGGCCAGGCCTCAGATACGCAGTATTTT
CDR3: CASSLGQASDTQYF

V: TRBV5-1
D: TRBD1
J: TRBJ2-2
size: .
DNA: TGCGCCAGCCGTCCCGGGACAGGGACGGGGGCCGGGGAGCTGTTTTTT
CDR3: CASRPGTGTGAGELFF

V: TRBV19
D: .
J: TRBJ1-2
size: .
DNA: TGTGCCAGTAGCCTTGGGCCGGGGACTGGCTATGGCTACACCTTC
CDR3: CASSLGPGTGYGYTF

V: TRBV19
D: .
J: TRBJ1-6
size: once
DNA: TGTGCCAGTAGTATCCGAGGAGATTCACCCCTCCACTTT
CDR3: CASSIRGDSPLHF

V: TRBV19
D: TRBD1
J: TRBJ1-2
size: .
DNA: TGTGCCAGCAGACTACCCGACAGGGGGGAAAATGGCTACACCTTC
CDR3: CASRLPDRGENGYTF

V: TRBV9
D: .
J: TRBJ1-4
size: .
DNA: TGTGCCAGCAGCGTAGGTGGAGGGCCCTATGAAAAACTGTTTTTT
CDR3: CASSVGGGPYEKLFF

V: TRBV7-8
D: TRBD2
J: TRBJ2-5
size: few
DNA: TGTGCCAGCAGCTTAGTGCCGGGAGGGGAGACCCAGTACTTC
CDR3: CASSLVPGGETQYF

V: TRBV7-2
D: .
J: TRBJ2-5
size: .
DNA: TGTGCCAGCAGCCATGGCCCGTACCAAGAGACCCAGTACTTC
CDR3: CASSHGPYQETQYF

V: TRBV14
D: .
J: TRBJ2-7
size: .
DNA: TGTGCCAGCAGCCAATTTAGAGGCTCCTACGAGCAGTACTTC
CDR3: CASSQFRGSYEQYF

V: TRBV6-6
D: .
J: TRBJ1-6
size: .
DNA: TGTGCCAGCAGTGCTGACTGGAGGGGTTCACCCCTCCACTTT
CDR3: CASSADWRGSPLHF

V: TRBV7-2
D: .
J: TRBJ1-3
size: once
DNA: TGTGCCAGCAGCCCTGGGGGACACTCTGGAAACACCATATATTTT
CDR3: CASSPGGHSGNTIYF

V: TRBV19
D: .
J: TRBJ2-7
size: .
DNA: TGTGCCAGTAGTGTAACCCCCGGGGACTACGAGCAGTACTTC
CDR3: CASSVTPGDYEQYF

V: TRBV29-1
D: .
J: TRBJ2-7
size: .
DNA: TGCAGCGTTGTAATCAGCGGCTCTTACGAGCAGTACTTC
CDR3: CSVVISGSYEQYF